This T cell receptor beta chain originates from a study of blood T cell repertoires in COVID-19. The germline CDR1 and CDR2 sequences are SGHTA and FQGNSA. This CDR3 has 16 amino acids. The J segment lost 6 bases and the V segment lost 1 base, leaving 7 bases of the junction unmatched. Participant reports of clinical history set cohort assignment. In the original analysis: Nucleated cell counts were estimated from reference gene primer amplification. TCRdb keeps only in-frame clones here, not all; method: immunoSEQ multiplex PCR. That table gives V, J and clone size, and the DNA gave D and trimming. Among more than 300,000 clones listed, less than 90% were seen once. This clone was detected only once.

What was sequenced was PBMCs or T cells enriched from blood (not recorded which). The receptor comes from a woman in her fifties or sixties who had recovered from COVID-19. The V and J genes are TRBV7-2 and TRBJ2-1; 9 bases line up with TRBD2. CDR3 coding DNA: TGTGCCAGCAGCTTAGGCCAGTCTAGCGGGACCAATGAGCAGTTCTTC. As protein: CASSLGQSSGTNEQFF.